This entry lists 20 T cell receptor beta chains sequenced from one sample in a study of shared clonotypes between healthy human individuals. Here immunoSEQ multiplex PCR was the method, and the copy in TCRdb shows in-frame clones only, minus some. The sample holds fewer than 1.6 million clones, approximately 98.5% seen once. Sequences were obtained from naive CD4+ T cells sorted from blood. The subset was: CD45RA+ positively selected. These receptors were collected from a man aged 30 to 45 in good health.

The chain has TRBV19 and TRBJ2-1; 10 nucleotides match TRBD1. The germline gives CDR1 LNHDA, CDR2 SQIVND (reference sequence). V was pared by 5 bases and J by 13 bases, with 11 bases of the junction left unmatched. This CDR3 is 14 amino acids long. DNA of the CDR3: TGTGCCAGTAGTGGGGACAGGGGATCCGCGAGACAGTTCTTC. It yields the protein CASSGDRGSARQFF.

The V and J genes are TRBV4-1 and TRBJ2-5; TRBD2 matches 8 bases. J was trimmed by 9 bases and V by 4 bases; bases with no gene match: 7. Germline V CDR1 and CDR2: MGHRA, YSYEKL. The CDR3 totals 13 residues. CDR3 sequence: CASSPTSGGAQYF. The CDR3 region has the DNA TGCGCCAGCAGCCCAACTAGCGGAGGGGCCCAGTACTTC.

The chain joins TRBV29-1 to TRBJ2-5, with a possible D match to TRBD2 (6 bases). The germline CDR1 and CDR2 sequences are SQVTM and ANQGSEA. V dropped 4 bases and J dropped 5 bases, with 17 bases sitting between them. There are 14 residues in the CDR3. This CDR3 is CSVGGSSAGETQYF. The CDR3, as DNA: TGCAGCGTTGGTGGGTCTAGCGCCGGGGAGACCCAGTACTTC.

This clone was recorded only once. This rearrangement joins TRBV4-3 to TRBJ1-4; D remains unclear. Germline lookup yields CDR1 LGHNA and CDR2 YSLEER. The V and J ends lost 0 bases and 3 bases respectively, with 11 bases between them. This CDR3 spans 16 amino acids. CDR3 region: CASSQDSRVANEKLFF. CDR3 nucleotide sequence: TGCGCCAGCAGCCAAGATTCGAGGGTGGCTAATGAAAAACTGTTTTTT.

The V gene is TRBV6-1, the J gene TRBJ2-7; D might be TRBD1 (5 bases). Germline CDR1 and CDR2: MNHNS and SASEGT. The V and J ends lost 3 bases and 3 bases respectively, with 9 bases between them. The CDR3 runs 13 residues. CDR3 sequence reads: CASSESGNYEQYF. As DNA, the CDR3 is TGTGCCAGCAGTGAGTCAGGGAACTACGAGCAGTACTTC.

This clone was seen just once. CDR3 sequence reads: CASSLSGALSSYNEQFF. CDR3 coding DNA: TGTGCCAGCAGCTTGTCGGGAGCCCTCAGCTCCTACAATGAGCAGTTCTTC. The V gene is TRBV5-5, the J gene TRBJ2-1; D possibly corresponds to TRBD2 (6 bases). The CDR3 length is 17 residues. CDR1 is SGHKS and CDR2 is YYEKEE in the germline V gene (reference sequence). The V and J ends lost 1 base and 0 bases respectively, with 14 bases between them.

The chain has TRBV5-1 and TRBJ2-7, with 8 bases that match TRBD2. This CDR3 contains 14 residues. The J segment lost 5 bases and the V segment lost 2 bases, leaving 6 bases of the junction unmatched. Germline V lookup: CDR1 SGHRS, CDR2 YFSETQ. CDR3 nucleotide sequence: TGCGCCAGCAGCTTAGCGGGAGTAGAGAACGAGCAGTACTTC. Residues: CASSLAGVENEQYF. The full variable domain, with the rest looked up from reference TRBV5-1 and TRBJ2-7, is KAGVTQTPRYLIKTRGQQVTLSCSPISGHRSVSWYQQTPGQGLQFLFEYFSETQRNKGNFPGRFSGRQFSNSRSEMNVSTLELGDSALYLCASSLAGVENEQYFGPGTRLTVT.

About this clone itself: Distinct nucleotide sequences in the sample also encode this CDR3. J is TRBJ1-1 and V is TRBV10-3, with TRBD1 matching 7 bases. Germline V lookup: CDR1 ENHRY, CDR2 SYGVKD. The CDR3 is 14 amino acids. Trimming removed 1 base from V and 4 bases from J; junction bases left unmatched: 3. The CDR3 loop reads CAISELPGGTEAFF. The CDR3 DNA follows: TGTGCCATCAGTGAGTTACCAGGGGGCACTGAAGCTTTCTTT.

The chain uses TRBV7-3 and TRBJ2-1, with no clear D. This CDR3 is 12 amino acids long. Trimming removed 0 bases at V and 7 bases at J, with 4 bases between. Germline values: CDR1 SGHTA, CDR2 FQGTGA. For the CDR3, the DNA is TGTGCCAGCAGCTTAACGCGAAATGAGCAGTTCTTC. The encoded protein is CASSLTRNEQFF.

The chain couples TRBV7-9 to TRBJ2-6, with D uncertain. The CDR3 runs to 14 residues. Germline-derived CDR1 and CDR2 are SEHNR and FQNEAQ (reference sequence). The germline V and J ends were trimmed by 5 bases and 0 bases, with 5 bases remaining between them. CDR3 sequence: CASSLSSGANVLTF. CDR3 nucleotide sequence: TGTGCCAGCAGCCTAAGCTCTGGGGCCAACGTCCTGACTTTC.

The chain carries TRBV6-1 and TRBJ2-7, with D possibly being TRBD1 (6 bases). Germline-derived CDR1 and CDR2 are MNHNS and SASEGT. The V end lost 4 bases, the J end lost 0 bases, and 13 bases lay between the germline ends. The CDR3 has 15 amino acids. CDR3 amino acids: CASSAQTGYSYEQYF. In nucleotides, the CDR3 is TGTGCCAGCAGTGCGCAGACAGGCTACTCCTACGAGCAGTACTTC.

CDR3 sequence: CASSEPGGRQETQYF. Written as DNA, the CDR3 is TGTGCCAGCAGTGAGCCAGGGGGCCGCCAAGAGACCCAGTACTTC. The chain carries TRBV25-1 and TRBJ2-5; the match to TRBD1 covers 8 bases. Germline V gene data show CDR1 as MGHDK and CDR2 as SYGVNS. V shed 3 bases and J 1 base; nucleotides not matched to a gene: 4. The CDR3 has 15 amino acids. Full variable domain (rest looked up from reference TRBV25-1 and TRBJ2-5): EADIYQTPRYLVIGTGKKITLECSQTMGHDKMYWYQQDPGMELHLIHYSYGVNSTEKGDLSSESTVSRIRTEHFPLTLESARPSHTSQYLCASSEPGGRQETQYFGPGTRLLVL.

The CDR3 bases are TGTGCCAGCAGATCCGTCTCCGGGGAGTTTGGTAATGAGCAGTTCTTC. Its protein is CASRSVSGEFGNEQFF. The chain is built from TRBV5-4 and TRBJ2-1; a weak D match, TRBD2 (5 bases). V lost 5 bases and J 7 bases, leaving 22 bases between the germline ends. This CDR3 has 16 residues. CDR1 is SGHNT and CDR2 is YYREEE in the germline V gene (reference sequence).

V and J are TRBV6-5 and TRBJ1-5; no clear D gene. Germline V gene sequence: CDR1 MNHEY, CDR2 SVGAGI. V was pared by 5 bases and J by 0 bases, with 11 bases between. CDR3 length equals 15 residues. CDR3 in DNA: TGTGCCAGCAGTCACTTGAGTGGTAGCAATCAGCCCCAGCATTTT. This translates into CASSHLSGSNQPQHF.

The rearrangement links TRBV28 to TRBJ2-1; TRBD2 agrees at 9 bases. Trimming removed 3 bases from V and 0 bases from J; junction bases left unmatched: 9. Looked up from germline, CDR1 is MDHEN and CDR2 is SYDVKM. The CDR3 length is 18 residues. The CDR3 coding sequence is TGTGCCAGCAGTTTCTCCGGACTAGCGCTAAGCTCCTACAATGAGCAGTTCTTC. Protein product: CASSFSGLALSSYNEQFF.

A word on this clone: Other DNA sequences from this sample encode an identical CDR3 as well. The chain recombines TRBV28 with TRBJ2-7, with TRBD1 matching over 8 bases. The germline gives CDR1 MDHEN, CDR2 SYDVKM. J was trimmed by 3 bases and V by 6 bases; bases with no gene match: 1. This CDR3 is 12 amino acids long. This CDR3 reads CASRQGGYEQYF. As DNA, the CDR3 is TGTGCCAGCAGACAGGGGGGCTACGAGCAGTACTTC.

The chain carries TRBV5-1 and TRBJ2-7; D gene ambiguous. The germline CDR1 and CDR2 sequences are SGHRS and YFSETQ. Trimming cost V 4 bases and J 2 bases, with 16 bases left between them. The CDR3 totals 15 residues. The CDR3 region has the DNA TGCGCCAGCAGCCTCCGCCTCGGCTCCCCCTACGAGCAGTACTTC. This encodes CASSLRLGSPYEQYF.

The chain has TRBV10-3 and TRBJ2-1, with unresolved D. V dropped 5 bases and J dropped 6 bases, with 11 bases sitting between them. Germline CDR1 and CDR2: ENHRY and SYGVKD. This CDR3 has 13 amino acids. The CDR3 DNA reads as TGTGCCATCAGTACGTTCCTAGGCAATGAGCAGTTCTTC. Encoded protein: CAISTFLGNEQFF.

The genes are TRBV7-9 and TRBJ1-4; 9 bases line up with TRBD1. V gave up 7 bases and J gave up 7 bases; unmatched junction bases: 7. The CDR3 sequence is 14 residues long. In germline, CDR1 is SEHNR, CDR2 FQNEAQ (reference sequence). The CDR3 is CASTPDRGGEKLFF. CDR3 in DNA: TGTGCCAGCACCCCGGACAGGGGTGGTGAAAAACTGTTTTTT.

This chain uses TRBV5-3 with TRBJ1-5; 9 bases match TRBD1. TRBV5-3 is assigned to the ORF class and has an uncertain function. The CDR3 is made up of 14 amino acids. The J segment lost 2 bases and the V segment lost 3 bases, leaving 0 bases of the junction unmatched. CDR3 in amino acids: CARSWDRGNQPQHF. The CDR3 coding sequence is TGTGCCAGAAGCTGGGACAGGGGCAATCAGCCCCAGCATTTT.